These 14 T cell receptor beta chains share one sample of origin, sequenced in a study of blood T cell repertoires in COVID-19. The assay was immunoSEQ multiplex PCR, and TCRdb's table has in-frame clones only and misses some. Seen here are 200,000 to 250,000 clones, 70% to 90% observed once, and the top ten hold 3%. The sample was peripheral blood. The receptors originated from a man aged 60 to 69 with acute or convalescent COVID-19.

This clone was recorded a few times. This sequence joins TRBV11-2 and TRBJ2-2; 9 positions agree with TRBD1. V lost 5 bases to trimming and J lost 6 bases; unmatched junction nucleotides: 7. CDR3 length: 15 residues. The germline V gene has CDR1 SGHAT and CDR2 FQNNGV. CDR3: CASSPGQGRSGELFF. Written as DNA, the CDR3 is TGTGCCAGCAGCCCGGGACAGGGTCGATCCGGGGAGCTGTTTTTT.

The DNA for the CDR3 is TGCGCCAGCAGCTCGGACAGGGGGATCTACGAGCAGTACTTC. Its protein product is CASSSDRGIYEQYF. V usage is TRBV5-1 and J usage is TRBJ2-7; TRBD1 agrees at 10 bases. V gave up 3 bases and J gave up 3 bases; unmatched junction bases: 3. The CDR3 totals 14 residues. The V gene's germline CDR1 is SGHRS and CDR2 YFSETQ. Looking up the rest from reference TRBV5-1 and TRBJ2-7 gives the full variable domain: KAGVTQTPRYLIKTRGQQVTLSCSPISGHRSVSWYQQTPGQGLQFLFEYFSETQRNKGNFPGRFSGRQFSNSRSEMNVSTLELGDSALYLCASSSDRGIYEQYFGPGTRLTVT.

This chain links TRBV6-1 with TRBJ1-1; the match to TRBD1 covers 9 bases. Germline V gene data show CDR1 as MNHNS and CDR2 as SASEGT. The CDR3 is 15 amino acids. V lost 6 bases and J lost 4; bases outside the gene matches: 9. This chain's CDR3 is CASSNRQGGVTEAFF. The CDR3 DNA is TGTGCCAGCAGCAACCGACAGGGGGGGGTCACTGAAGCTTTCTTT.

V is TRBV10-1 and J is TRBJ2-1; 7 bases fit TRBD2. Germline CDR1 WNHNN, CDR2 SYGVQD (reference sequence). There are 16 residues in the CDR3. The V segment lost 0 bases and the J segment 3 bases; nucleotides outside the gene matches: 5. CDR3 amino acids: CASSESAGGIYNEQFF. The CDR3 bases are TGCGCCAGCAGTGAGTCTGCCGGGGGGATCTACAATGAGCAGTTCTTC.

This clone occurred a few times. The chain uses TRBV19 and TRBJ2-7; 7 bases match TRBD1. Per germline, CDR1 LNHDA and CDR2 SQIVND (reference sequence). There are 14 residues in the CDR3. The V gene end was trimmed by 7 bases and the J gene end by 3 bases; junction bases not matched to a gene: 9. The CDR3 sequence is CASNPGQPNYEQYF. CDR3 nucleotide sequence: TGTGCCAGTAACCCGGGACAGCCCAACTACGAGCAGTACTTC.

This clone was seen once. This chain's CDR3 is CASSTGGNQPQHF. CDR3 sequence (DNA): TGTGCCAGCAGCACAGGGGGCAATCAGCCCCAGCATTTT. The chain is built from TRBV28 and TRBJ1-5; 7 bases line up with TRBD1. Germline trimming cut 6 bases from V and 2 bases from J; bases unmatched to any gene: 1. Looked up from germline, CDR1 is MDHEN and CDR2 is SYDVKM. The CDR3 contains 13 residues. Based on the CDR3 plus reference TRBV28 and TRBJ1-5, the full variable domain is DVKVTQSSRYLVKRTGEKVFLECVQDMDHENMFWYRQDPGLGLRLIYFSYDVKMKEKGDIPEGYSVSREKKERFSLILESASTNQTSMYLCASSTGGNQPQHFGDGTRLSIL.

This clone was detected only once. The CDR3 bases are TGTGCCAGTACCCCCCGTGGGACTAGCGGATACAATGAGCAGTTCTTC. Translated, it gives CASTPRGTSGYNEQFF. The chain uses TRBV19 and TRBJ2-1, with 11 bases aligning to TRBD2. There are 16 residues in the CDR3. V dropped 7 bases and J dropped 4; count of bases not matched to a gene: 9. Germline V gene data show CDR1 as LNHDA and CDR2 as SQIVND (reference sequence).

This clone was observed a handful of times. The V and J genes are TRBV9 and TRBJ2-3; 12 bases are shared with TRBD2. The V gene's germline CDR1 is SGDLS and CDR2 YYNGEE. This CDR3 has 15 amino acids. Germline trimming cut 5 bases from V and 6 bases from J; bases unmatched to any gene: 7. DNA for the CDR3: TGTGCCAGCAGTACTAGCGGGGGGCTGGGGGATACGCAGTATTTT. Translated: CASSTSGGLGDTQYF.

CDR3 sequence (DNA): TGTGCCAGCAGGGCTGGACTAGGCTCCTACAATGAGCAGTTCTTC. Protein sequence: CASRAGLGSYNEQFF. The chain recombines TRBV6-5 with TRBJ2-1; 7 nucleotides line up with TRBD2. The CDR3 extends over 15 amino acids. The germline V gene encodes CDR1 MNHEY and CDR2 SVGAGI. The ends lost 6 bases at V and 0 bases at J; junction bases unmatched: 5.

The chain has TRBV7-3 and TRBJ1-2, with D possibly being TRBD1 (5 bases). The V end was cut by 5 bases, the J end by 4 bases, with 14 bases between. From germline, CDR1 is SGHTA and CDR2 FQGTGA. CDR3 size: 14 residues. CDR3 sequence (DNA): TGTGCCAGCAGCGTATCTGGGGGGTTCTATGGCTACACCTTC. Translation: CASSVSGGFYGYTF.

The chain has TRBV5-6 and TRBJ2-1; TRBD2 is a possible D gene (6 bases). The V end lost 4 bases, the J end lost 7 bases, and 18 bases lay between the germline ends. The CDR3 covers 15 residues. Germline V lookup: CDR1 SGHDT, CDR2 YYEEEE. CDR3 amino acids: CASSPRQKAGNEQFF. In DNA, the CDR3 is TGTGCCAGCAGCCCCCGACAGAAGGCGGGGAATGAGCAGTTCTTC.

The rearrangement joins TRBV7-8 to TRBJ1-2, with 7 nucleotides matching TRBD1. From germline, CDR1 is SGHVS and CDR2 FQNEAQ. This CDR3 spans 15 amino acids. J gave up 0 bases and V 2 bases, and 3 bases lay outside the gene matches. CDR3 coding DNA: TGTGCCAGCAGCTTAAGGGACAGCGCTAACTATGGCTACACCTTC. This sequence encodes CASSLRDSANYGYTF.

The CDR3 loop reads CASSYSHQTNYGYTF. The CDR3 DNA follows: TGTGCCAGCAGTTACTCGCACCAGACAAACTATGGCTACACCTTC. The chain carries TRBV6-5 and TRBJ1-2; D remains ambiguous. The V and J ends lost 0 bases and 2 bases respectively, with 10 bases between them. Germline lookup yields CDR1 MNHEY and CDR2 SVGAGI. The length of the CDR3 is 15 residues.

V usage is TRBV7-2 and J usage is TRBJ2-7, with a tentative D call TRBD1 (5 bases). V was trimmed by 6 bases and J by 2 bases, leaving 20 bases between them. Germline-derived CDR1 and CDR2 are SGHTA and FQGNSA. The CDR3 is 16 amino acids. The CDR3 spells CASSTTGPPAPYEQYF. The CDR3 DNA sequence: TGTGCCAGCAGTACCACAGGTCCCCCCGCGCCCTACGAGCAGTACTTC.